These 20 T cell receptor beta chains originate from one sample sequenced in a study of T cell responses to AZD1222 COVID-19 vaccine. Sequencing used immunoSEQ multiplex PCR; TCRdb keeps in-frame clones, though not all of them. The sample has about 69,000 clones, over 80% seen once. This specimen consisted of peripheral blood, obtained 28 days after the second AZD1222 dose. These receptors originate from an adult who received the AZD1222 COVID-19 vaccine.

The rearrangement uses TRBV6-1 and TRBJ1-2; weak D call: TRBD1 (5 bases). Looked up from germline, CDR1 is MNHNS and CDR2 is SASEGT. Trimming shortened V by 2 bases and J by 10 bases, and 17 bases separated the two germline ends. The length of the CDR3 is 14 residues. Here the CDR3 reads CASSELPPQTVYTF. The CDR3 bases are TGTGCCAGCAGTGAACTCCCCCCCCAGACAGTCTACACCTTC.

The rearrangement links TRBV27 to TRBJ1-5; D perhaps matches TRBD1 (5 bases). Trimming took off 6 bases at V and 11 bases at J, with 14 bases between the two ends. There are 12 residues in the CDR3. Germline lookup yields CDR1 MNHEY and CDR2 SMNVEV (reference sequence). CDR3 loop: CASRPGAGAQHF. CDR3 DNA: TGTGCCAGCAGACCTGGTGCGGGGGCCCAGCATTTT.

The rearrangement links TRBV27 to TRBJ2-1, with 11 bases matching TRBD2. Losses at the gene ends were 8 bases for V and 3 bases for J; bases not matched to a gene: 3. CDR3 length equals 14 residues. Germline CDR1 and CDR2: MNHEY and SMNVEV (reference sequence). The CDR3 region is CASRTSGGYNEQFF. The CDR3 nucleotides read TGTGCCAGCCGTACTAGCGGGGGCTACAATGAGCAGTTCTTC.

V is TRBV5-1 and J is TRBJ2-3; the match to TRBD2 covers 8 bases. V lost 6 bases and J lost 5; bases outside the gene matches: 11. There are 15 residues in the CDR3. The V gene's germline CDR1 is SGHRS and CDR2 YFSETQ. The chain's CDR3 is CASNMGAGELDTQYF. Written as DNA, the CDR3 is TGCGCCAGCAACATGGGAGCGGGGGAGCTAGATACGCAGTATTTT.

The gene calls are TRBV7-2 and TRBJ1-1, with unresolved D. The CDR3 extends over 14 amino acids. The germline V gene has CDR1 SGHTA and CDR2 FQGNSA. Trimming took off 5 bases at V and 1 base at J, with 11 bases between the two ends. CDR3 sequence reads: CASSPPWGNTEAFF. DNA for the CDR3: TGTGCCAGCAGCCCGCCCTGGGGGAACACTGAAGCTTTCTTT.

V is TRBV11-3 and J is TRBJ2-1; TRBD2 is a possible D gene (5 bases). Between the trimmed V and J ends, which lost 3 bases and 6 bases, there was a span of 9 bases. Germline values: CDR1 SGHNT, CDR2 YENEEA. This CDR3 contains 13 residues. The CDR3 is CASSFRTSNEQFF. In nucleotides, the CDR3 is TGTGCCAGCAGCTTCCGGACTTCCAATGAGCAGTTCTTC. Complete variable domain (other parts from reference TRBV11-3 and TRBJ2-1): EAGVVQSPRYKIIEKKQPVAFWCNPISGHNTLYWYLQNLGQGPELLIRYENEEAVDDSQLPKDRFSAERLKGVDSTLKIQPAELGDSAVYLCASSFRTSNEQFFGPGTRLTVL.

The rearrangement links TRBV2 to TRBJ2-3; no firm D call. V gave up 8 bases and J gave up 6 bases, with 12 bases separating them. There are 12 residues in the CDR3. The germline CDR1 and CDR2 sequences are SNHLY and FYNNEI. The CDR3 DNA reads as TGTGCCAGCTGGTCCGACTTGGATACGCAGTATTTT. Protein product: CASWSDLDTQYF.

In nucleotides, the CDR3 is TGTGCCAGCTCACCAACAGGGGACTATGGCTACACCTTC. It yields the protein CASSPTGDYGYTF. The V gene is TRBV18, the J gene TRBJ1-2; the match to TRBD1 covers 7 bases. Germline V CDR1 and CDR2: KGHSH, LQKENI. This CDR3 has 13 residues. V lost 2 bases and J lost 3; bases outside the gene matches: 0.

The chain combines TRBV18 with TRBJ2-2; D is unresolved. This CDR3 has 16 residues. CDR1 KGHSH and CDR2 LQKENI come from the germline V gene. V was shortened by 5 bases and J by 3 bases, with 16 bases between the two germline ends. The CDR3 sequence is CASSTLRGSDTGELFF. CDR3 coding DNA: TGTGCCAGCTCAACTTTGCGTGGTTCAGACACCGGGGAGCTGTTTTTT.

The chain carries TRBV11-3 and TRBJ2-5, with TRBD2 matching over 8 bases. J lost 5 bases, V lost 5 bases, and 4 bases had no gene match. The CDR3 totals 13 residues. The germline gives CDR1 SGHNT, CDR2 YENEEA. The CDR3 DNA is TGTGCCAGCAGCCCCGGCGGGGGGGAGACCCAGTACTTC. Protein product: CASSPGGGETQYF. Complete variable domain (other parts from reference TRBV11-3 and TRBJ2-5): EAGVVQSPRYKIIEKKQPVAFWCNPISGHNTLYWYLQNLGQGPELLIRYENEEAVDDSQLPKDRFSAERLKGVDSTLKIQPAELGDSAVYLCASSPGGGETQYFGPGTRLLVL.

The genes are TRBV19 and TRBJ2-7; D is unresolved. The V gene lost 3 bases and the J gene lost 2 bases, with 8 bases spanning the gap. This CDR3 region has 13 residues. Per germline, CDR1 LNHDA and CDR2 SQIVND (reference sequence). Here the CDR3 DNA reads TGTGCCAGTAGTATCGTTTGGGCCTACGAGCAGTACTTC. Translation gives CASSIVWAYEQYF. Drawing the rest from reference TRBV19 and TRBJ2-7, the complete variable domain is DGGITQSPKYLFRKEGQNVTLSCEQNLNHDAMYWYRQDPGQGLRLIYYSQIVNDFQKGDIAEGYSVSREKKESFPLTVTSAQKNPTAFYLCASSIVWAYEQYFGPGTRLTVT.

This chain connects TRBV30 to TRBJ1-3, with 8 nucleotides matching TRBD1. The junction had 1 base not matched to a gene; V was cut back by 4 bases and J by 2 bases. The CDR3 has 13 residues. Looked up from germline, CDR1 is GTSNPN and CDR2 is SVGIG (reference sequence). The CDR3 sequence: CAWKQGAGNTIYF. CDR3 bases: TGTGCCTGGAAACAGGGGGCTGGAAACACCATATATTTT.

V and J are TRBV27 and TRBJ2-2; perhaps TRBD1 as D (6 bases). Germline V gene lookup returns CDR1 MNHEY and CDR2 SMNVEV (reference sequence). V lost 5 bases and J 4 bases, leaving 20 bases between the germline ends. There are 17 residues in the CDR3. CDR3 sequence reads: CASSLLPSGAGTGELFF. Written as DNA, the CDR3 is TGTGCCAGCAGTCTCCTGCCTTCAGGGGCGGGCACCGGGGAGCTGTTTTTT.

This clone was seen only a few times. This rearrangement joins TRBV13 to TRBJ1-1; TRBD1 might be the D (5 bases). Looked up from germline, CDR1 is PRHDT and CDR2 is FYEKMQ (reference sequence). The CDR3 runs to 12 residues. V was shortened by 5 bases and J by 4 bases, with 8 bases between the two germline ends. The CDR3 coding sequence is TGTGCCAGCAGCCGGGGGGTCACTGAAGCTTTCTTT. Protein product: CASSRGVTEAFF.

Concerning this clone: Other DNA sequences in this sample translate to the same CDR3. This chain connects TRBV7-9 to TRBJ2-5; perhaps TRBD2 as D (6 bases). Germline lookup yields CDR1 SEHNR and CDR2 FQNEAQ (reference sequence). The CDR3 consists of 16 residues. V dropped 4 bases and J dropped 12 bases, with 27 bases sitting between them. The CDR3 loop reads CASSSPTLFQGLSEYF. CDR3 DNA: TGTGCCAGCAGCTCCCCGACCCTCTTTCAGGGACTCTCCGAGTACTTC.

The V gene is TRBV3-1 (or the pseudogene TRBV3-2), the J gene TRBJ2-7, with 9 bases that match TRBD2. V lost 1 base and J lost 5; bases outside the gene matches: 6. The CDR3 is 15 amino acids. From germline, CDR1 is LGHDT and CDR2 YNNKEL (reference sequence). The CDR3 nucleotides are TGTGCCAGCAGCCAAGCGGCTAGCGGGAACCACGAGCAGTACTTC. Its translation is CASSQAASGNHEQYF.

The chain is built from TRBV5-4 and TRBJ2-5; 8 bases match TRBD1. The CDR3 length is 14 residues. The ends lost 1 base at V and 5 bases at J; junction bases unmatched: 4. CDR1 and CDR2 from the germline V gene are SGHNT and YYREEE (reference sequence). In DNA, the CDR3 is TGTGCCAGCAGCTTGCAGGGGGCAACGGAGACCCAGTACTTC. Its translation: CASSLQGATETQYF.

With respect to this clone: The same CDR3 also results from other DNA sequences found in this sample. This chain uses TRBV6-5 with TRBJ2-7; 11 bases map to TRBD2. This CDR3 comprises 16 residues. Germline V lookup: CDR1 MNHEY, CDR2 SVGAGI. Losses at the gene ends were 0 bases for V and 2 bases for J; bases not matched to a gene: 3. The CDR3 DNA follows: TGTGCCAGCAGTTACTCCGGACTAGCGGGTACCTACGAGCAGTACTTC. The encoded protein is CASSYSGLAGTYEQYF.

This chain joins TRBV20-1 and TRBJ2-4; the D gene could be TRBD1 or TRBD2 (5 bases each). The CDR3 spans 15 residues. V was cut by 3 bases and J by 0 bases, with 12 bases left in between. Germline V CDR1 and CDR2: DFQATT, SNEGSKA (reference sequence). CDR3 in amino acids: CSASAGALAKNIQYF. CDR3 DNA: TGCAGTGCTAGTGCCGGGGCCTTAGCCAAAAACATTCAGTACTTC.

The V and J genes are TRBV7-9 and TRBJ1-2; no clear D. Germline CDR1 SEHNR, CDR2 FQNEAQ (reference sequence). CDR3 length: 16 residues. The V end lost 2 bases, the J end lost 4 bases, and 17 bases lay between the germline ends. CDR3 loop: CASSLPQSVWSYGYTF. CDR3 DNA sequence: TGTGCCAGCAGCTTACCCCAATCTGTATGGAGCTATGGCTACACCTTC.